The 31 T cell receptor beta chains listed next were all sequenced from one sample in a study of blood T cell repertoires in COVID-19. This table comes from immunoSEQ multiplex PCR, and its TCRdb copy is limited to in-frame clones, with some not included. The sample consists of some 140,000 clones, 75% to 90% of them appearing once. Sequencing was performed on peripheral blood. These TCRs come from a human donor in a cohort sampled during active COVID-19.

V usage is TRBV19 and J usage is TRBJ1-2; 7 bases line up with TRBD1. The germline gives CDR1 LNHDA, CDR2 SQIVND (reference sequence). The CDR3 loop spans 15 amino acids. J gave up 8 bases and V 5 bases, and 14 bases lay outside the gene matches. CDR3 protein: CASSAYRGPSGGYTF. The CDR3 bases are TGTGCCAGTAGTGCGTACAGGGGACCCTCAGGCGGCTACACCTTC.

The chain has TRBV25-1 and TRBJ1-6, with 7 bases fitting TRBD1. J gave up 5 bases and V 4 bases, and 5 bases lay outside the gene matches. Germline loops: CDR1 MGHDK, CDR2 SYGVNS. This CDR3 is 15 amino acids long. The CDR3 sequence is CASSVPGQDNSPLHF. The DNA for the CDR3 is TGTGCCAGCAGTGTTCCAGGACAGGATAATTCACCCCTCCACTTT.

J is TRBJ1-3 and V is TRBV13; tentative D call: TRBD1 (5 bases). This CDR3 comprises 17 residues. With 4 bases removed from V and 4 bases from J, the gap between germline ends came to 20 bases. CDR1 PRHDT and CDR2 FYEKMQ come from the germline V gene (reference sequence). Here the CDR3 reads CASSYFLSREGGNTIYF. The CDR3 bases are TGTGCCAGCAGCTATTTCTTATCCAGGGAAGGCGGAAACACCATATATTTT.

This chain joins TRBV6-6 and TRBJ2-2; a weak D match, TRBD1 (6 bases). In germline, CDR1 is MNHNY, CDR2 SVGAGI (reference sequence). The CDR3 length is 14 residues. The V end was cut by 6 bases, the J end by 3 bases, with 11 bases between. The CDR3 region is CASRWGPHTGELFF. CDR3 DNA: TGTGCCAGCAGATGGGGGCCCCACACCGGGGAGCTGTTTTTT.

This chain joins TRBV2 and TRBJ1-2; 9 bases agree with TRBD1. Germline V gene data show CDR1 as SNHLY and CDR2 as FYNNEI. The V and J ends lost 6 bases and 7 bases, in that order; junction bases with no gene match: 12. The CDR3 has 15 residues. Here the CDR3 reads CASREPGQGSGGYTF. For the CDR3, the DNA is TGTGCCAGCAGGGAGCCGGGACAGGGATCCGGTGGCTACACCTTC. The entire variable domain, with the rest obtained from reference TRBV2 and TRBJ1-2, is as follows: EPEVTQTPSHQVTQMGQEVILRCVPISNHLYFYWYRQILGQKVEFLVSFYNNEISEKSEIFDDQFSVERPDGSNFTLKIRSTKLEDSAMYFCASREPGQGSGGYTFGSGTRLTVV.

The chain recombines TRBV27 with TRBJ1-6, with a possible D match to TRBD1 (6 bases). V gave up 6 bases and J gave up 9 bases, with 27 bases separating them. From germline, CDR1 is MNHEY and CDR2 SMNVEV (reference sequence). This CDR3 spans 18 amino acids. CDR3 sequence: CASSLSPIQGSVSSPLHF. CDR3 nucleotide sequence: TGTGCCAGCAGCCTGAGCCCAATACAGGGTTCCGTAAGTTCACCCCTCCACTTT.

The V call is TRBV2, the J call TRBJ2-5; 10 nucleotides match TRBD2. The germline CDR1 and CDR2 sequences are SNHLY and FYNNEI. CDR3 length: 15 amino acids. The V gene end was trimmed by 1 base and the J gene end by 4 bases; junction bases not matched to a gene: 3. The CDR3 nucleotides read TGTGCCAGCAGTGAAGGGCTAGCGGGGGTAGAGACCCAGTACTTC. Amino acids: CASSEGLAGVETQYF. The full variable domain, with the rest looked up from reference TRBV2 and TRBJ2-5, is EPEVTQTPSHQVTQMGQEVILRCVPISNHLYFYWYRQILGQKVEFLVSFYNNEISEKSEIFDDQFSVERPDGSNFTLKIRSTKLEDSAMYFCASSEGLAGVETQYFGPGTRLLVL.

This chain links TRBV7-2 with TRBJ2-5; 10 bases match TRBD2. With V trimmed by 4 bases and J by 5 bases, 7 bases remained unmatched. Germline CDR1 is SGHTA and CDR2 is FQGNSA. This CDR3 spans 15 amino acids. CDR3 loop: CASSSLAGVQETQYF. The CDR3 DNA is TGTGCCAGCAGCTCCCTAGCGGGAGTGCAGGAGACCCAGTACTTC. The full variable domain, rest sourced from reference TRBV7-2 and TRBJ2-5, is GAGVSQSPSNKVTEKGKDVELRCDPISGHTALYWYRQSLGQGLEFLIYFQGNSAPDKSGLPSDRFSAERTGGSVSTLTIQRTQQEDSAVYLCASSSLAGVQETQYFGPGTRLLVL.

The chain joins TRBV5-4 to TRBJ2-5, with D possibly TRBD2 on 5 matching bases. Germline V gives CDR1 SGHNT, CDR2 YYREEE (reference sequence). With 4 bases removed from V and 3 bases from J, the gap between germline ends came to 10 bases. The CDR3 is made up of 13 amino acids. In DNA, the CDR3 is TGTGCCAGCAGCCAGGACTGGGAAGAGACCCAGTACTTC. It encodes CASSQDWEETQYF.

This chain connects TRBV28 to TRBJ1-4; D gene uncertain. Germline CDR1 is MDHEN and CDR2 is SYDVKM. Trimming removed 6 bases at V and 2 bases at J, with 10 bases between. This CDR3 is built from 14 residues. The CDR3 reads CASRSGYTNEKLFF. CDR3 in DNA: TGTGCCAGCAGATCGGGATATACTAATGAAAAACTGTTTTTT.

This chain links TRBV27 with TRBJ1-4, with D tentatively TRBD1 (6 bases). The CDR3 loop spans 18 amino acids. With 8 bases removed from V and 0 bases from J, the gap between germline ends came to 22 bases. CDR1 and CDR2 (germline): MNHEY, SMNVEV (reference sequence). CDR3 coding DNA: TGTGCCAGCGGGGTAGGGACAAGGGGAATCTCAACTAATGAAAAACTGTTTTTT. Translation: CASGVGTRGISTNEKLFF.

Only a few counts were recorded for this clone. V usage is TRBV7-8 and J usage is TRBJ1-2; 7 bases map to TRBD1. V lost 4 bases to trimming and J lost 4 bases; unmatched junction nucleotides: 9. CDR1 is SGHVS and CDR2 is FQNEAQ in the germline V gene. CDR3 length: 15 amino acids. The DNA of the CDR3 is TGTGCCAGCAGCTCAAGACAGGGATCGATCTATGGCTACACCTTC. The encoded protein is CASSSRQGSIYGYTF.

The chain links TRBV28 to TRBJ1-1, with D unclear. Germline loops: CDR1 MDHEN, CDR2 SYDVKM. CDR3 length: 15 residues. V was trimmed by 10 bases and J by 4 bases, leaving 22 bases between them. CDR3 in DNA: TGTGCCACCCGCTATCCTATGAGGTTCGGCACTGAAGCTTTCTTT. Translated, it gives CATRYPMRFGTEAFF.

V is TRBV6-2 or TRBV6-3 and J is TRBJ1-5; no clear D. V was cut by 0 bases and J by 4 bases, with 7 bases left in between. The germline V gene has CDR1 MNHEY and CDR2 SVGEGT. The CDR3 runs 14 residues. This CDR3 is CASSYSYGNQPQHF. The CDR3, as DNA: TGTGCCAGCAGTTACTCGTACGGTAATCAGCCCCAGCATTTT.

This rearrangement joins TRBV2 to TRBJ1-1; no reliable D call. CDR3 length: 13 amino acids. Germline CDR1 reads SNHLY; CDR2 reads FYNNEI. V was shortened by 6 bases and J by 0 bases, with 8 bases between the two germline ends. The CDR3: CASRAGMNTEAFF. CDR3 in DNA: TGTGCCAGCAGAGCCGGGATGAACACTGAAGCTTTCTTT. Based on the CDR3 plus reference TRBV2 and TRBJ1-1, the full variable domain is EPEVTQTPSHQVTQMGQEVILRCVPISNHLYFYWYRQILGQKVEFLVSFYNNEISEKSEIFDDQFSVERPDGSNFTLKIRSTKLEDSAMYFCASRAGMNTEAFFGQGTRLTVV.

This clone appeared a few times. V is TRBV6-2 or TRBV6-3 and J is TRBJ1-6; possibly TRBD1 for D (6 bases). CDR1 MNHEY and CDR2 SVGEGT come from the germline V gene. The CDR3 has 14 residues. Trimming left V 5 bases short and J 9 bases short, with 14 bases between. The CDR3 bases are TGTGCCAGCAGTGTTGCAGGGGAAGTTTCACCCCTCCACTTT. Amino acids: CASSVAGEVSPLHF.

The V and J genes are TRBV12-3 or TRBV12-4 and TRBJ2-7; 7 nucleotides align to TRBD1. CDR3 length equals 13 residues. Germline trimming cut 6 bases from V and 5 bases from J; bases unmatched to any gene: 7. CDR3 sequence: CASSQTGFNEQYV. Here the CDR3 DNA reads TGTGCCAGCAGCCAGACAGGGTTCAACGAGCAGTACGTC.

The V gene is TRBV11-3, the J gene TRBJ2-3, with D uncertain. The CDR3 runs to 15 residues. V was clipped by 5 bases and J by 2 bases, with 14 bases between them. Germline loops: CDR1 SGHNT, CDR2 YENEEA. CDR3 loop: CASSVGSMHTDTQYF. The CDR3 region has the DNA TGTGCCAGCAGCGTCGGGTCTATGCACACAGATACGCAGTATTTT.

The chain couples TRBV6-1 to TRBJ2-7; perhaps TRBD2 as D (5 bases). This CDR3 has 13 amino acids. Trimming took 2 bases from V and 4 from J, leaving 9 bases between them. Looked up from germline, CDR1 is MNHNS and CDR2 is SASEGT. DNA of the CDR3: TGTGCCAGCAGTGAATCCGGGGTTTACGAGCAGTACGTC. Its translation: CASSESGVYEQYV.

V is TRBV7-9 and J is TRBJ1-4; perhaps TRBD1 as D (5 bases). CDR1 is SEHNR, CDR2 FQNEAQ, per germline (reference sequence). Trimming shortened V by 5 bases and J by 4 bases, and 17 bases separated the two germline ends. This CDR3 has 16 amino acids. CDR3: CASSPPGGDLNEKLFF. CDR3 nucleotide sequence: TGTGCCAGCAGCCCACCTGGGGGGGATCTTAATGAAAAACTGTTTTTT.

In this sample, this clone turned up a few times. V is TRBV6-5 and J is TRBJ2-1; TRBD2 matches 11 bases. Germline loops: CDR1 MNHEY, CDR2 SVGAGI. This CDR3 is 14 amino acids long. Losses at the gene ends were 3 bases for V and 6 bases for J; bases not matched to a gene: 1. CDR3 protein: CASSYTSGGNEQFF. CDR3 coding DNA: TGTGCCAGCAGTTATACTAGCGGGGGCAATGAGCAGTTCTTC.

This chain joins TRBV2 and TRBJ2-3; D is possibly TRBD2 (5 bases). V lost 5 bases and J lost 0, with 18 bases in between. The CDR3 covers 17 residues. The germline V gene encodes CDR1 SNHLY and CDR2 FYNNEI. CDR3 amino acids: CASSPGIAPLSTDTQYF. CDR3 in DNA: TGTGCCAGCAGTCCCGGGATAGCGCCCCTAAGCACAGATACGCAGTATTTT.

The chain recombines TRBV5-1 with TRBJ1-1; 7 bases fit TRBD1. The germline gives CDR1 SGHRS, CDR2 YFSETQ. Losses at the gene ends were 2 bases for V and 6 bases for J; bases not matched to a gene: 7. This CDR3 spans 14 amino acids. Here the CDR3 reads CASSFTGVNPEAFF. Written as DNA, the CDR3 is TGCGCCAGCAGCTTTACAGGGGTTAACCCTGAAGCTTTCTTT.

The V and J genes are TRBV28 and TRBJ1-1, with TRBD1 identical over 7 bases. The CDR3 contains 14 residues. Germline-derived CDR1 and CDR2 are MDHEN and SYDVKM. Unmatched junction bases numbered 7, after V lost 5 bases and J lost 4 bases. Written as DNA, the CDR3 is TGTGCCAGCAGTCGAGACAGGGTTGTCACTGAAGCTTTCTTT. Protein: CASSRDRVVTEAFF.

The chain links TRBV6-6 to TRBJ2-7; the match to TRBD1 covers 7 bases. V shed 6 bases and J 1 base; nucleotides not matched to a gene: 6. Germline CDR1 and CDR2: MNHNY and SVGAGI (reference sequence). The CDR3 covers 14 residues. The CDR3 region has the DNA TGTGCCAGCAGCCGTGGGACAGCTTCCTACGAGCAGTACTTC. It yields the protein CASSRGTASYEQYF.

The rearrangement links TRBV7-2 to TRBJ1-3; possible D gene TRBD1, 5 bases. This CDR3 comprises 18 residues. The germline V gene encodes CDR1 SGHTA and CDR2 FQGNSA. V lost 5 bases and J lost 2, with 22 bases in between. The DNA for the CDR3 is TGTGCCAGCAGCCAGCTCCGGGCGGGACGTGGTACTGGAAACACCATATATTTT. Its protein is CASSQLRAGRGTGNTIYF. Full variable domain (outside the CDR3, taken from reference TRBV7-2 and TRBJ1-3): GAGVSQSPSNKVTEKGKDVELRCDPISGHTALYWYRQSLGQGLEFLIYFQGNSAPDKSGLPSDRFSAERTGGSVSTLTIQRTQQEDSAVYLCASSQLRAGRGTGNTIYFGEGSWLTVV.

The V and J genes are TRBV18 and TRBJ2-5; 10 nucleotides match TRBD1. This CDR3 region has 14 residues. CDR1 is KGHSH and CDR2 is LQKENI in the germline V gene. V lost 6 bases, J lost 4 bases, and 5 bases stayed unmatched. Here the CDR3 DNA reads TGTGCCAGCTCGTCCGGGACAGGGGTAGAGACCCAGTACTTC. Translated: CASSSGTGVETQYF. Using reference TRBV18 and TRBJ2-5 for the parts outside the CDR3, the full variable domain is NAGVMQNPRHLVRRRGQEARLRCSPMKGHSHVYWYRQLPEEGLKFMVYLQKENIIDESGMPKERFSAEFPKEGPSILRIQQVVRGDSAAYFCASSSGTGVETQYFGPGTRLLVL.

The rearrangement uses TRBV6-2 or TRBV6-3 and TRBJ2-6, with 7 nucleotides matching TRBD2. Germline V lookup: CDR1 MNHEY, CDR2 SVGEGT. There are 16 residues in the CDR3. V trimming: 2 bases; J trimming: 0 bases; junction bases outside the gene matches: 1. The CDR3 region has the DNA TGTGCCAGCAGTTACGCGGGGGTCTCTGGGGCCAACGTCCTGACTTTC. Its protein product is CASSYAGVSGANVLTF.

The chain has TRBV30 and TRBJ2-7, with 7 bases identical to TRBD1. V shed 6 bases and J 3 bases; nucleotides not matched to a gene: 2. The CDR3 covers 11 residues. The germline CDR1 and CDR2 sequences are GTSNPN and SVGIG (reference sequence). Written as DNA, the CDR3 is TGTGCCTGTAACAGGGGCTACGAGCAGTACTTC. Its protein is CACNRGYEQYF.

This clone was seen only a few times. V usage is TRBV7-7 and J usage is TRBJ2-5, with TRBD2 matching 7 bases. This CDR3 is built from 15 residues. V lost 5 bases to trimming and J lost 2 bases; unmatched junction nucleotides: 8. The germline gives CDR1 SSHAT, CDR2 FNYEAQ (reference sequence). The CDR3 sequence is CASSPGLDGQETQYF. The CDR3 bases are TGTGCCAGCAGCCCCGGACTAGATGGACAAGAGACCCAGTACTTC.

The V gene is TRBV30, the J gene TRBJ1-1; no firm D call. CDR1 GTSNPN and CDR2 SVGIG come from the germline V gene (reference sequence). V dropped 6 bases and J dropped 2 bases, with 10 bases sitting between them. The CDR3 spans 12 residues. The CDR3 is CACPRGNTEAFF. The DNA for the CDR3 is TGTGCCTGTCCGAGAGGTAACACTGAAGCTTTCTTT.